The source of this T cell receptor (beta chain) is a study of patients and donors after allogeneic stem cell transplantation. Using its own MiXCR run on the RT-PCR reads, TCRdb lists one record per CDR3 protein. Of hundreds of thousands of distinct CDR3 sequences in the sample, about 14% were seen once. This clonotype showed up many times. Germline loops: CDR1 SGHAT, CDR2 FQNNGV. This CDR3 spans 14 amino acids. Trimming shortened V by 5 bases and J by 0 bases, and 8 bases separated the two germline ends. This receptor was identified in a human donor who was either an allogeneic HSCT recipient or a stem cell or donor lymphocyte infusion donor (not recorded which). It is not recorded whose cells these are; they may come from a transplant donor. The sequenced material came from blood, either unsorted or a sorted T cell fraction (not recorded which). This chain links TRBV11-2 with TRBJ2-1, with a weak D call TRBD2 (6 bases). In DNA, the CDR3 is TGTGCCAGCAGCCCCGGGGGCTCCTACAATGAGCAGTTCTTC. Translation gives CASSPGGSYNEQFF. Supplemented by reference TRBV11-2 and TRBJ2-1, the full variable domain reads EAGVAQSPRYKIIEKRQSVAFWCNPISGHATLYWYQQILGQGPKLLIQFQNNGVVDDSQLPKDRFSAERLKGVDSTLKIQPAKLEDSAVYLCASSPGGSYNEQFFGPGTRLTVL.